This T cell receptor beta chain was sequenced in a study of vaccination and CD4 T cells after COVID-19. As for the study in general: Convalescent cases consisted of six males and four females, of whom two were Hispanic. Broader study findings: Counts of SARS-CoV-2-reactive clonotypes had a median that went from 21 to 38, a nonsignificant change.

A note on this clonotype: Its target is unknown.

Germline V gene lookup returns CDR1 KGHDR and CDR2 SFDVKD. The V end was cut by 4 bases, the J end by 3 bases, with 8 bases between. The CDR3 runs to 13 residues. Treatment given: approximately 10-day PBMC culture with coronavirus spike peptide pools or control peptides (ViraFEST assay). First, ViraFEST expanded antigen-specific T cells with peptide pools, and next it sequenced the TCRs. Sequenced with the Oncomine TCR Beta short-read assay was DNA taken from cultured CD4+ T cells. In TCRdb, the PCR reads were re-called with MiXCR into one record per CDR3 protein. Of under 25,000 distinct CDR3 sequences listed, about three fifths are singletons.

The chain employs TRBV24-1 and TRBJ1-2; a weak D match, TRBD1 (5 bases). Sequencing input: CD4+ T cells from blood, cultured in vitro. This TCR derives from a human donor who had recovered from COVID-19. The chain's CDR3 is CATSDLGDYGYTF. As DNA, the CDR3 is TGTGCCACCAGTGACCTAGGGGACTATGGCTACACCTTC.